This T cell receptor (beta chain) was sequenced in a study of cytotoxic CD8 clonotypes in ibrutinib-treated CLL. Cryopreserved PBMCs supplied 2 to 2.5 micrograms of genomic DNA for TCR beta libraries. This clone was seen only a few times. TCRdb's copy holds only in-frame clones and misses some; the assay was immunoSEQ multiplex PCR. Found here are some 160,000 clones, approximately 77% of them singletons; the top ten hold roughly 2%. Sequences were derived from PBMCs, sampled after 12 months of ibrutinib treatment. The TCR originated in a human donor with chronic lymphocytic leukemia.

CDR3 DNA: TGTGCCAGCAGCTTAGCTGCCGATAATTCACCCCTCCACTTT. Its translation: CASSLAADNSPLHF. The rearrangement uses TRBV13 and TRBJ1-6; no reliable D call. The ends were cut back, 1 base at V and 5 bases at J, with 6 bases in the middle. CDR1 is PRHDT, CDR2 FYEKMQ, per germline (reference sequence). There are 14 residues in the CDR3.